This section outlines one T cell receptor (beta chain) sequence together with its context. The J segment lost 6 bases and the V segment lost 2 bases, leaving 7 bases of the junction unmatched. Per the germline V gene, CDR1 is MGHDK and CDR2 is SYGVNS. This CDR3 is built from 16 residues. This sample was taken from a study of T cell responses to AZD1222 COVID-19 vaccine. Clones were sequenced by immunoSEQ multiplex PCR, and TCRdb holds only the in-frame ones, with some missing. The table has tens of thousands of clones, almost 90% seen once. V usage is TRBV25-1 and J usage is TRBJ1-4; 9 bases fit TRBD1. The starting material was peripheral blood, obtained on day 0 of MenACWY control vaccination. This sequence originates from an adult in good health. CDR3 protein: CASSEGGGQGDEKLFF. The CDR3 nucleotides read TGTGCCAGCAGTGAAGGAGGGGGACAGGGTGATGAAAAACTGTTTTTT.